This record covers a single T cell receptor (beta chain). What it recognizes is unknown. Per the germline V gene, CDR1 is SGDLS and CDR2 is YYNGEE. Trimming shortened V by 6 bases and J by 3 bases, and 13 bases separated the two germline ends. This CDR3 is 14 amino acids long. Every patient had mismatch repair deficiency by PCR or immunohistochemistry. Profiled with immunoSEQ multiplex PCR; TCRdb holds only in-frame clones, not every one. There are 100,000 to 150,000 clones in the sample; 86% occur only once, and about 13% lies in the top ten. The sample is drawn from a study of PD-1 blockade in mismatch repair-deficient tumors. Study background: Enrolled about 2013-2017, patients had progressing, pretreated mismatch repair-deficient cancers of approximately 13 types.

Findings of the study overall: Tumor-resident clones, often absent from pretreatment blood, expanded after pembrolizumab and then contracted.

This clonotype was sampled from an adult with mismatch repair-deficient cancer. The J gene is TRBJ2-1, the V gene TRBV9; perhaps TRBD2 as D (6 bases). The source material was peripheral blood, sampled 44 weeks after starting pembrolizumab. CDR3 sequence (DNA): TGTGCCAGCAATCGGGACTCACGCTACAATGAGCAGTTCTTC. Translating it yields CASNRDSRYNEQFF.